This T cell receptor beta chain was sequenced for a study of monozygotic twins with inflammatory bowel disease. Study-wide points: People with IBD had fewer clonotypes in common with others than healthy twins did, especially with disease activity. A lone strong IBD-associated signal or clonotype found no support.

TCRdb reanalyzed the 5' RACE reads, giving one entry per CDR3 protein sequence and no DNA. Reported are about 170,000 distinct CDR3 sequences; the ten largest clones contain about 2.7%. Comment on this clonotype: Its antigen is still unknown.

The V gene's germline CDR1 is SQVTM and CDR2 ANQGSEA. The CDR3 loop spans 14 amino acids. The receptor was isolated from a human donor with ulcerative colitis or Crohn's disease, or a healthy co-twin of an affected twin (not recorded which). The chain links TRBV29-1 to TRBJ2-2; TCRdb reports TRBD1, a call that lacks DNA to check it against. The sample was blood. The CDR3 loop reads CSVEDRENTGELFF.